A single sample gave rise to the 7 T cell receptor beta chains below, sequenced in a study of blood T cell repertoires in COVID-19. The table came from immunoSEQ multiplex PCR; TCRdb's copy has only in-frame clones and leaves some out. Of under 500,000 clones listed, 80% to 90% are singletons. Material for sequencing was peripheral blood. These receptors all stem from a woman aged 25-40 years with acute or convalescent COVID-19.

The CDR3 protein is CASRTDRPMNYGYTF. The CDR3 DNA reads TGTGCCAGCAGGACGGACAGGCCCATGAACTATGGCTACACCTTC. The rearrangement uses TRBV21-1 and TRBJ1-2; the table gives TRBD1 as D, unverified against the DNA. TRBV21-1 is noted as a pseudogene. This CDR3 is 15 amino acids long.

V gene TRBV19 combines with J gene TRBJ2-5; a possible D gene is TRBD1 (6 bases). The CDR3 spans 16 residues. Germline lookup yields CDR1 LNHDA and CDR2 SQIVND (reference sequence). Trimming removed 5 bases from V and 2 bases from J, with 18 bases in between. CDR3 nucleotides: TGTGCCAGTAGTGCGAGAACAGGGAGAGCTCAAGAGACCCAGTACTTC. Amino acid sequence: CASSARTGRAQETQYF.

The J gene is TRBJ2-3, the V gene TRBV13, with 15 bases identical to TRBD2. The CDR3 length is 20 residues. The V gene's germline CDR1 is PRHDT and CDR2 FYEKMQ (reference sequence). The junction had 12 bases not matched to a gene; V was cut back by 5 bases and J by 0 bases. CDR3 loop: CASSPEYGTSGGLSTDTQYF. The CDR3 DNA reads as TGTGCCAGCAGCCCTGAATACGGGACTAGCGGGGGGCTTAGCACAGATACGCAGTATTTT.

This chain uses TRBV7-6 with TRBJ2-5, with a weak D call TRBD2 (6 bases). CDR3 length: 15 amino acids. The germline V and J ends were trimmed by 1 base and 3 bases, with 12 bases remaining between them. CDR1 SGHVS and CDR2 FNYEAQ come from the germline V gene. The CDR3 coding sequence is TGTGCCAGCAGCTTAGTGCGGGAAGGAGAAGAGACCCAGTACTTC. This codes for CASSLVREGEETQYF. Full variable domain (missing parts from reference TRBV7-6 and TRBJ2-5): GAGVSQSPRYKVTKRGQDVALRCDPISGHVSLYWYRQALGQGPEFLTYFNYEAQQDKSGLPNDRFSAERPEGSISTLTIQRTEQRDSAMYRCASSLVREGEETQYFGPGTRLLVL.

This rearrangement joins TRBV5-5 to TRBJ2-7; tentative D call: TRBD1 (6 bases). The CDR3 contains 14 residues. Trimming shortened V by 4 bases and J by 2 bases, and 13 bases separated the two germline ends. Germline CDR1 SGHKS, CDR2 YYEKEE (reference sequence). The CDR3 region has the DNA TGTGCCAGCAGCCCCGGGACAAAAACCTACGAGCAGTACTTC. This translates into CASSPGTKTYEQYF.

The rearrangement uses TRBV25-1 and TRBJ2-7; 7 bases line up with TRBD1. Germline V gene lookup returns CDR1 MGHDK and CDR2 SYGVNS. The CDR3 extends over 16 amino acids. V shed 4 bases, J shed 4 bases, and the junction held 13 bases outside the gene matches. DNA of the CDR3: TGTGCCAGCAGTGGGGGACCGGGACAGTTCCCTTACGAGCAGTACTTC. It codes for CASSGGPGQFPYEQYF.

This chain connects TRBV24-1 to TRBJ2-1; D perhaps matches TRBD1 (7 bases). CDR1 KGHDR and CDR2 SFDVKD come from the germline V gene. The CDR3 spans 15 residues. Trimming pared 4 bases from V and 7 bases from J, leaving 16 bases between. The CDR3 is CATSDRQGGGNEQFF. The CDR3 region has the DNA TGTGCCACCAGTGACCGACAGGGTGGGGGGAATGAGCAGTTCTTC.